What follows is one T cell receptor beta chain and its context. Its antigen is still unknown. It was with 60 Vbeta and 13 Jbeta primers that the PCR ran. Generated by immunoSEQ multiplex PCR, the TCRdb table keeps only in-frame clones and is missing some. The sample data list about 33,000 clones. Germline CDR1 reads KGHSH; CDR2 reads LQKENI. This CDR3 has 15 residues. Trimming took 4 bases from V and 9 from J; bases not matched to a gene: 11. The sample comes from a study of cytomegalovirus exposure and HLA in healthy donors. Notes on the study in general: It was approximately 150 TCR beta chains that were listed as cytomegalovirus-associated. Most sequenced TCRs were rare (though some public TCRs occurred in many donors).

The rearrangement joins TRBV18 to TRBJ2-1; 8 positions agree with TRBD1. Sequencing input: PBMCs. This receptor was identified in a man between 35 and 55 years old in good health and CMV-seronegative. CDR3 nucleotides: TGTGCCAGCTCACACCCGGCTGGACAGGGAGGTGAGCAGTTCTTC. Protein: CASSHPAGQGGEQFF.